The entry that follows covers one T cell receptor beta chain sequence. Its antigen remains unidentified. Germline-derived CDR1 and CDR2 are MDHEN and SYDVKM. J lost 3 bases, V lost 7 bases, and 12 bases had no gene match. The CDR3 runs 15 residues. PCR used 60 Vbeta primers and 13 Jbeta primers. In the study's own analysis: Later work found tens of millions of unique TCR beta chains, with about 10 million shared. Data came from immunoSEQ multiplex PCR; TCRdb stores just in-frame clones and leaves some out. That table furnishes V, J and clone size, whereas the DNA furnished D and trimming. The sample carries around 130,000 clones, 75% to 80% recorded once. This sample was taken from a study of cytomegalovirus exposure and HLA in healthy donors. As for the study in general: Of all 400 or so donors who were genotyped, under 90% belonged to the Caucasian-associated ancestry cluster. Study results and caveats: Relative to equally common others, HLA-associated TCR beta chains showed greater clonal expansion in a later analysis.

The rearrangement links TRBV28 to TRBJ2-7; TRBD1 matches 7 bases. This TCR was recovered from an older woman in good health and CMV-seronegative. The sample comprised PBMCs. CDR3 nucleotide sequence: TGTGCCAGCACTTCCTCGAGGGGGCTCGACTACGAGCAGTACTTC. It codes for CASTSSRGLDYEQYF.